This T cell receptor (beta chain) was recorded in a study of T-cell reconstitution after alpha-beta-depleted transplantation in children. Study observations and caveats: At day 60, the high TCRbeta diversity found in some patients originated from recipient T cells and thymic progenitors that had survived.

Comment on this clonotype: Its antigen is not known.

TCRbeta library preparation incorporated unique molecular identifiers. Each CDR3 protein is one row after TCRdb ran MiXCR on the PCR reads. This sample carries about 340,000 distinct CDR3 sequences, 15% to 20% of them seen once, and the ten largest clones take roughly 41%. This CDR3 has 18 amino acids. Germline CDR1 SGHAT, CDR2 FQNNGV. The V end was cut by 1 base, the J end by 1 base, with 17 bases between. The specimen was PBMCs, mostly from graft donor cells, collected 360 days after TCRalphabeta/CD19-depleted stem cell transplant. The TCR originated in a male patient between 2 and 9 years old who had a stem cell transplant for acute lymphoblastic leukemia, so the T cells may come from the graft donor. The chain employs TRBV11-2 and TRBJ1-3; D uncertain. CDR3 sequence: CASSLGSFRFHSGNTIYF. In DNA form, the CDR3 reads TGTGCCAGCAGCTTAGGGAGTTTTAGATTCCATTCTGGAAACACCATATATTTT.